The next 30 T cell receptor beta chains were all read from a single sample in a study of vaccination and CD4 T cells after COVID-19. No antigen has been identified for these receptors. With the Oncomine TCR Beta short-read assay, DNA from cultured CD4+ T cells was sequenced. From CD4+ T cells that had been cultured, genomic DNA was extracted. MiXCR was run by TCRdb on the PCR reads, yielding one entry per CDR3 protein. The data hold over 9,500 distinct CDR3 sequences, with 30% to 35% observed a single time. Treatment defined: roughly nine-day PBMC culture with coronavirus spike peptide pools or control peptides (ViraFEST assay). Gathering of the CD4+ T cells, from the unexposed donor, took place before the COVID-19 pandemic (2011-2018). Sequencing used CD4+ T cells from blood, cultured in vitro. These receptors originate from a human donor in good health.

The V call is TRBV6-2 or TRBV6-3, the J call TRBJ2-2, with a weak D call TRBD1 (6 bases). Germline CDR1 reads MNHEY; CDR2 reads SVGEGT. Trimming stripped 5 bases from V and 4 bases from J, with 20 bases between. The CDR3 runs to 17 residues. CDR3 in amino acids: CASSHRRTETRTGELFF. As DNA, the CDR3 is TGTGCCAGCAGTCATCGGAGGACAGAGACACGCACCGGGGAGCTGTTTTTT.

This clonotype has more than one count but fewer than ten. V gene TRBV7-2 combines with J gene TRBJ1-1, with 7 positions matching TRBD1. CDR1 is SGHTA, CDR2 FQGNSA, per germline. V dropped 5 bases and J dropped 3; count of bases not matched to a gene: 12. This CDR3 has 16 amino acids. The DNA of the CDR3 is TGTGCCAGCAGCCCTCGTGACAGGGCATTGGACACTGAAGCTTTCTTT. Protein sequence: CASSPRDRALDTEAFF.

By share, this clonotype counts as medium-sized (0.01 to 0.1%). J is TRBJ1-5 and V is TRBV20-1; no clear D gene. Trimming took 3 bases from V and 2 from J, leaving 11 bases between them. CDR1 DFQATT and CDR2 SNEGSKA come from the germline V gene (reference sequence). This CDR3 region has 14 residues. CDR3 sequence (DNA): TGCAGTGCTAGGAACTACCTCGGCAATCAGCCCCAGCATTTT. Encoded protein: CSARNYLGNQPQHF.

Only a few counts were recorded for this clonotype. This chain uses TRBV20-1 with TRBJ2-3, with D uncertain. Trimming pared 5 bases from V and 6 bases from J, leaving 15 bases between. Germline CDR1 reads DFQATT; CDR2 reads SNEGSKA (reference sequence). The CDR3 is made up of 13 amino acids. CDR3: CSADGGPSDTQYF. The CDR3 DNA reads TGCAGTGCTGACGGTGGGCCGTCCGATACGCAGTATTTT.

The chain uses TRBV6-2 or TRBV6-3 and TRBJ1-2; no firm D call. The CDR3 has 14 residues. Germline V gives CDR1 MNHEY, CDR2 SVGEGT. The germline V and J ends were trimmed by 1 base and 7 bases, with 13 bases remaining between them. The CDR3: CASSYLWQVGGYTF. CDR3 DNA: TGTGCCAGCAGTTACTTGTGGCAGGTCGGTGGCTACACCTTC.

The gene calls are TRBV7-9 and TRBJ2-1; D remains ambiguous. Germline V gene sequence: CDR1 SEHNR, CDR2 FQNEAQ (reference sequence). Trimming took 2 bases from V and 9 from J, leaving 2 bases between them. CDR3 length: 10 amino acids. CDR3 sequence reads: CASSLIEQFF. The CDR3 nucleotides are TGTGCCAGCAGCTTAATTGAGCAGTTCTTC.

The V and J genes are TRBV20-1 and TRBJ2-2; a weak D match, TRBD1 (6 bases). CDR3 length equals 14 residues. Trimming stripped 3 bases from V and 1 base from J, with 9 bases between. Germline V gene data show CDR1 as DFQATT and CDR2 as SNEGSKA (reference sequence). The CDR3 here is CSARGHLNTGELFF. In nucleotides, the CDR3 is TGCAGTGCTAGGGGACACCTGAACACCGGGGAGCTGTTTTTT.

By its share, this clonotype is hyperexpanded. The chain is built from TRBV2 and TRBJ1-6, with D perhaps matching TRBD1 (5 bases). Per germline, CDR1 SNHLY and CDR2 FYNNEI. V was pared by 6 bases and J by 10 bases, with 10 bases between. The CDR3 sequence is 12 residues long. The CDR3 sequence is CASRGTGSPLHF. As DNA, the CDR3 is TGTGCCAGCAGGGGAACAGGCTCACCCCTCCACTTT.

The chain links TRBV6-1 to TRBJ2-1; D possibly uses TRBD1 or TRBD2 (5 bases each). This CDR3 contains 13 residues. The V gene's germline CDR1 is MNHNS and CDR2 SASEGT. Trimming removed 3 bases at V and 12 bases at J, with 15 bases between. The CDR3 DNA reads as TGTGCCAGCAGTGACACTTTGGGGGTATTGCAGTTCTTC. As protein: CASSDTLGVLQFF.

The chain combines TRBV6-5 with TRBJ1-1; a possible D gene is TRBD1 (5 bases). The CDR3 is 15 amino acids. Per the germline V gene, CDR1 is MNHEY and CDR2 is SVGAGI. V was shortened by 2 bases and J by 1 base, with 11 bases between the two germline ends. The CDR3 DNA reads TGTGCCAGCAGTTACGCCCCGGGGGAGAACACTGAAGCTTTCTTT. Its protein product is CASSYAPGENTEAFF.

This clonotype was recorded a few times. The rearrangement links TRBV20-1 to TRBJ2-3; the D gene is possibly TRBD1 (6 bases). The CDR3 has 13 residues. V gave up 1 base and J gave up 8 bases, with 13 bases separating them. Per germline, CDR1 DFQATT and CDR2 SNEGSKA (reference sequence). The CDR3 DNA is TGCAGTGCTAGAGCCGCCAGAGGGGGTACGCAGTATTTT. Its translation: CSARAARGGTQYF.

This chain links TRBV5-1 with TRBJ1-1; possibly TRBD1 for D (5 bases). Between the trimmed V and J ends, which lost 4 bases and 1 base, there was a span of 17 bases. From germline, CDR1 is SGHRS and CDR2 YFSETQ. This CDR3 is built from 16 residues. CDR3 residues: CASSLEPRGRNTEAFF. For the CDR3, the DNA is TGCGCCAGCAGCCTAGAGCCTAGGGGCAGGAACACTGAAGCTTTCTTT.

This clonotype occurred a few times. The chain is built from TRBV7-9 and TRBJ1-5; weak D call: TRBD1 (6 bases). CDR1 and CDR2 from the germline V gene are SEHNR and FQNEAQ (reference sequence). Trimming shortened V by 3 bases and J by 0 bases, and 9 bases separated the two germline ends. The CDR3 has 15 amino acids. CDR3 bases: TGTGCCAGCAGCTTTTCAGGGGATAGCAATCAGCCCCAGCATTTT. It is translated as CASSFSGDSNQPQHF.

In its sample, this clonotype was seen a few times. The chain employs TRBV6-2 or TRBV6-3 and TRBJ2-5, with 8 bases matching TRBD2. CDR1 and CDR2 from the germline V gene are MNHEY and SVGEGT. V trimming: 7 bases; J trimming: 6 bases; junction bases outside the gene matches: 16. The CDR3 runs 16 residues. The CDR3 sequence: CASKAPASGREKTQYF. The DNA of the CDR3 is TGTGCCAGCAAAGCGCCCGCTAGCGGGCGGGAAAAGACCCAGTACTTC.

The CDR3 nucleotides read TGCAGTGCTCTCGGGGGCAGGGGGATCACAGATACGCAGTATTTT. It translates to CSALGGRGITDTQYF. The rearrangement joins TRBV20-1 to TRBJ2-3, with a weak D call TRBD1 (7 bases). CDR1 and CDR2 (germline): DFQATT, SNEGSKA (reference sequence). This CDR3 contains 15 residues. V was shortened by 5 bases and J by 2 bases, with 17 bases between the two germline ends.

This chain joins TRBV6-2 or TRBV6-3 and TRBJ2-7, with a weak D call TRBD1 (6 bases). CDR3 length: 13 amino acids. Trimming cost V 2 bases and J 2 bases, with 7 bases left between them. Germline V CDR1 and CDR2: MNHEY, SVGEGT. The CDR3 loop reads CASSYRDTYEQYF. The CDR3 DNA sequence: TGTGCCAGCAGTTACCGGGACACCTACGAGCAGTACTTC.

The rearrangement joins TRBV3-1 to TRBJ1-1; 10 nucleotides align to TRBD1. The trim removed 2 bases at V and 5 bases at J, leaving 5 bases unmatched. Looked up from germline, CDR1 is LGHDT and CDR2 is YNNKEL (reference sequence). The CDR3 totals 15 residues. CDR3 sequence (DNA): TGTGCCAGCAGCCAACGGGGACAGGGGAATACTGAAGCTTTCTTT. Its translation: CASSQRGQGNTEAFF.

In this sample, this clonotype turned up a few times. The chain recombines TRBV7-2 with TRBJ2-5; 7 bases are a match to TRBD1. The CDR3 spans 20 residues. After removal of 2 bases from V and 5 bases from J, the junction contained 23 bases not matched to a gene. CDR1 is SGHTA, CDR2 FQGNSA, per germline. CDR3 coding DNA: TGTGCCAGCAGCTTAAGGCCTAGGGCCTTCTTAGGGGGCGCGTCCGAGACCCAGTACTTC. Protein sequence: CASSLRPRAFLGGASETQYF.

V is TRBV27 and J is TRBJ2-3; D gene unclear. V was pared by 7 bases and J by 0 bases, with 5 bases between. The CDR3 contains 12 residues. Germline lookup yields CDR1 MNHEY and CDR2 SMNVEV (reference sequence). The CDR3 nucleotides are TGTGCCAGCAAGTTTAGCACAGATACGCAGTATTTT. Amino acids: CASKFSTDTQYF.

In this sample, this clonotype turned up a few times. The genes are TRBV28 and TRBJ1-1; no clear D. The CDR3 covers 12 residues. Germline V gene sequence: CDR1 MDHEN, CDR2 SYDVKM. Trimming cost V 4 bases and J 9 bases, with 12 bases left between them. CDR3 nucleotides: TGTGCCAGCAGTTCCGGGCGACAAAAAGCTTTCTTT. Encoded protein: CASSSGRQKAFF. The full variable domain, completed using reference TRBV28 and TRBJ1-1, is DVKVTQSSRYLVKRTGEKVFLECVQDMDHENMFWYRQDPGLGLRLIYFSYDVKMKEKGDIPEGYSVSREKKERFSLILESASTNQTSMYLCASSSGRQKAFFGQGTRLTVV.

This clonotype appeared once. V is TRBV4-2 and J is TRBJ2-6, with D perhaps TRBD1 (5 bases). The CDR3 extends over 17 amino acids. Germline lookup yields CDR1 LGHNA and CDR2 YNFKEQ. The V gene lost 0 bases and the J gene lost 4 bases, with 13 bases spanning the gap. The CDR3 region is CASSQDLGVGGANVLTF. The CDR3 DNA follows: TGTGCCAGCAGCCAAGACCTAGGGGTAGGAGGGGCCAACGTCCTGACTTTC.

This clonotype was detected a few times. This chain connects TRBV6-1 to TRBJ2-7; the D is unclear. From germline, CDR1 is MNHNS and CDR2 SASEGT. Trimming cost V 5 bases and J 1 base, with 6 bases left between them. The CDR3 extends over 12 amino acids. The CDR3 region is CASSQGSYEQYF. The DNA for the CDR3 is TGTGCCAGCAGTCAAGGATCCTACGAGCAGTACTTC.

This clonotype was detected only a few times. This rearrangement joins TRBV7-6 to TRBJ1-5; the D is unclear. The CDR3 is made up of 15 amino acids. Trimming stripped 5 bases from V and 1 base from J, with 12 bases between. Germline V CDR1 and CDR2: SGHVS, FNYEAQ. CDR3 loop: CASSPRLGSNQPQHF. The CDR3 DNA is TGTGCCAGCAGCCCGAGATTAGGAAGCAATCAGCCCCAGCATTTT.

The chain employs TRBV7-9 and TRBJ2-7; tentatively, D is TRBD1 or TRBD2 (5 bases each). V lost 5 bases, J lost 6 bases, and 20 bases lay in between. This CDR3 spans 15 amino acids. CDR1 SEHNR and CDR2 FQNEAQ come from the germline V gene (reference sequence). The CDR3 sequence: CASSTAIRGEGEQYF. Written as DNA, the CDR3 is TGTGCCAGCAGCACAGCAATAAGGGGAGAAGGCGAGCAGTACTTC.

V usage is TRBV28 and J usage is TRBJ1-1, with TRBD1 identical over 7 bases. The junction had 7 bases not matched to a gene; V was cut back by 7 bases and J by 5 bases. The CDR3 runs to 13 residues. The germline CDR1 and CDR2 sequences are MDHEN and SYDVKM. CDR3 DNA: TGTGCCAGCACCCAAAGGGGGCGGACTGAAGCTTTCTTT. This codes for CASTQRGRTEAFF.

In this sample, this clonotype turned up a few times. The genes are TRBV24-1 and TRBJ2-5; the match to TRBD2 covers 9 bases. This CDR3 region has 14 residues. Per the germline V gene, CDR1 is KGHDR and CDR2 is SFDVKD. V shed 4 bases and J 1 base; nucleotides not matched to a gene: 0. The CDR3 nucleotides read TGTGCCACCAGTGAGGGACTAGCCCAAGAGACCCAGTACTTC. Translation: CATSEGLAQETQYF.

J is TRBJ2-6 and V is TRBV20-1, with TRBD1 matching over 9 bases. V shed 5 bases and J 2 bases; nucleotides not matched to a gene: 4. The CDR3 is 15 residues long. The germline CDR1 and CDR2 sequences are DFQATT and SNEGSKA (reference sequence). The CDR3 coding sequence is TGCAGTGCTGAGGACAGGGGAACTGGGGCCAACGTCCTGACTTTC. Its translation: CSAEDRGTGANVLTF.

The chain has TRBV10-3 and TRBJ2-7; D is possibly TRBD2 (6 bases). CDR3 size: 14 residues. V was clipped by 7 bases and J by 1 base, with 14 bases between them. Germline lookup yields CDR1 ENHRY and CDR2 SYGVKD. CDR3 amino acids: CAITPAGASYEQYF. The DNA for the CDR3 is TGTGCCATCACCCCAGCGGGCGCTTCCTACGAGCAGTACTTC.

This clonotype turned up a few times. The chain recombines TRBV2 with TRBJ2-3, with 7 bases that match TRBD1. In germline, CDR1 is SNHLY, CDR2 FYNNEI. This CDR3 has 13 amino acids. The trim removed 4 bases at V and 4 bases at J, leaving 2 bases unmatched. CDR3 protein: CASSGQGADTQYF. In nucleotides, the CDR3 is TGTGCCAGCAGTGGGCAGGGGGCAGATACGCAGTATTTT.

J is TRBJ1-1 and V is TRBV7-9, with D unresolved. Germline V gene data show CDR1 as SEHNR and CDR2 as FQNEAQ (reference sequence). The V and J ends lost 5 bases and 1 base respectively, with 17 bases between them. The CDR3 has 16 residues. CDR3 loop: CASSQLPRTRNTEAFF. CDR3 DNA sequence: TGTGCCAGCAGCCAGCTTCCCCGGACCCGGAACACTGAAGCTTTCTTT.